Following are 25 T cell receptor beta chains from one sample sequenced in a study of cytomegalovirus exposure and HLA in healthy donors (dated 2017 in TCRdb). The receptor library was made with the immunoSEQ multiplex PCR assay. TCRdb took over this immuneACCESS table, retaining in-frame rearrangements with V and J assigned. Such tables are incomplete; in checked studies, under half of the missing clones stem from an unresolved V gene, and the remainder is unexplained. The sample records 55,000 to 75,000 clones, 85% to 95% of which are singletons. The ten largest clonotypes hold roughly 7.3% of the sample. The sample taken for sequencing was PBMCs. These receptors were obtained from a woman under 30 in good health and CMV-seropositive.

Notes on this clone: Other DNA variants within this sample encode the same CDR3. The chain uses TRBV9 and TRBJ2-7; 7 nucleotides line up with TRBD2. The CDR3 spans 14 residues. The junction had 2 bases not matched to a gene; V was cut back by 0 bases and J by 2 bases. Germline assignment: CDR1 SGDLS and CDR2 YYNGEE. This chain's CDR3 is CASSVGGGTYEQYF. CDR3 coding DNA: TGTGCCAGCAGCGTAGGGGGAGGGACCTACGAGCAGTACTTC.

The rearrangement uses TRBV2 and TRBJ1-3; no clear D. CDR1 and CDR2 from the germline V gene are SNHLY and FYNNEI. Deletions cut 6 bases from V and 7 bases from J, with 19 bases between. The CDR3 extends over 15 amino acids. DNA for the CDR3: TGTGCCAGCAGGGAAAACAGAGCTCAGACGAACACCATATATTTT. It is translated as CASRENRAQTNTIYF.

The V gene is TRBV7-9, the J gene TRBJ1-1; no definite D call. Trimming removed 5 bases at V and 4 bases at J, with 14 bases between. This CDR3 is built from 14 residues. Germline-derived CDR1 and CDR2 are SEHNR and FQNEAQ (reference sequence). The CDR3 nucleotides read TGTGCCAGCAGCGTGGAGGCGGTCGGCACTGAAGCTTTCTTT. It codes for CASSVEAVGTEAFF.

The chain is built from TRBV5-6 and TRBJ1-3; 7 bases map to TRBD1. This CDR3 is 16 amino acids long. V lost 3 bases and J lost 1; bases outside the gene matches: 7. Germline-derived CDR1 and CDR2 are SGHDT and YYEEEE. DNA of the CDR3: TGTGCCAGCAGCTACGGGACAGTTGTTTCTGGAAACACCATATATTTT. Translating it yields CASSYGTVVSGNTIYF.

This CDR3 reads CASSRVLSSYNEQFF. The CDR3, as DNA: TGTGCCAGCAGCCGGGTCTTGAGCTCCTACAATGAGCAGTTCTTC. V is TRBV7-9 and J is TRBJ2-1; the D is unclear. The CDR3 has 15 residues. The germline CDR1 and CDR2 sequences are SEHNR and FQNEAQ (reference sequence). V shed 5 bases and J shed 0 bases, with 11 bases lying between them.

V gene TRBV18 combines with J gene TRBJ2-7; D is uncertain. Germline CDR1 and CDR2: KGHSH and LQKENI. The CDR3 runs to 12 residues. The V and J ends lost 1 base and 4 bases respectively, with 5 bases between them. The CDR3 spells CASSPRAYEQYF. Written as DNA, the CDR3 is TGTGCCAGCTCACCACGGGCTTACGAGCAGTACTTC.

The chain carries TRBV28 and TRBJ2-3; D is unclear. V was clipped by 3 bases and J by 4 bases, with 8 bases between them. Germline assignment: CDR1 MDHEN and CDR2 SYDVKM. The length of the CDR3 is 13 residues. The CDR3 region is CASSLYGSDTQYF. The DNA of the CDR3 is TGTGCCAGCAGTTTGTACGGGTCAGATACGCAGTATTTT.

J is TRBJ1-2 and V is TRBV19; 8 nucleotides line up with TRBD1. Trimming at V came to 6 bases and at J to 4 bases, leaving 13 bases not matched to a gene. The CDR3 is made up of 16 amino acids. CDR1 and CDR2 from the germline V gene are LNHDA and SQIVND (reference sequence). The CDR3 here is CASSQTQGTGIYGYTF. The CDR3 bases are TGTGCCAGTAGCCAAACCCAAGGGACAGGAATCTATGGCTACACCTTC.

The chain employs TRBV7-3 and TRBJ2-1, with 10 bases lining up with TRBD2. This CDR3 is built from 15 residues. Germline trimming cut 2 bases from V and 5 bases from J; bases unmatched to any gene: 3. In germline, CDR1 is SGHTA, CDR2 FQGTGA. CDR3 coding DNA: TGTGCCAGCAGCTTAGACGGACTAGCGGACAATGAGCAGTTCTTC. The encoded protein is CASSLDGLADNEQFF.

V and J are TRBV2 and TRBJ2-7, with no clear D. This CDR3 is built from 13 residues. Trimming removed 8 bases from V and 4 bases from J, with 15 bases in between. The germline V gene has CDR1 SNHLY and CDR2 FYNNEI. The CDR3 region has the DNA TGTGCCAGCGTCCCCAATGGCTTGTACGAGCAGTACTTC. This sequence encodes CASVPNGLYEQYF.

The CDR3 is CASSQDMAGRGRNEKLFF. In nucleotides, the CDR3 is TGCGCCAGCAGCCAAGATATGGCAGGGAGGGGCAGGAATGAAAAACTGTTTTTT. The chain is built from TRBV4-3 and TRBJ1-4, with D possibly TRBD1 on 5 matching bases. V was shortened by 0 bases and J by 5 bases, with 19 bases between the two germline ends. The germline V gene has CDR1 LGHNA and CDR2 YSLEER. The CDR3 has 18 amino acids.

This clone was found once. The CDR3 nucleotides are TGCGCCAGCAGCTTGTCTCAGGGGTCCTACAATGAGCAGTTCTTC. Its translation is CASSLSQGSYNEQFF. The chain links TRBV5-1 to TRBJ2-1, with D maybe TRBD1 (6 bases). The V end was cut by 1 base, the J end by 1 base, with 9 bases between. Germline assignment: CDR1 SGHRS and CDR2 YFSETQ. The CDR3 is made up of 15 amino acids.

This chain joins TRBV9 and TRBJ2-1; no definite D call. Trimming left V 0 bases short and J 0 bases short, with 13 bases between. The CDR3 consists of 17 residues. The germline V gene encodes CDR1 SGDLS and CDR2 YYNGEE. The CDR3: CASSVDLPLSSYNEQFF. CDR3 in DNA: TGTGCCAGCAGCGTAGATTTACCTCTAAGCTCCTACAATGAGCAGTTCTTC.

This clone was counted once. This chain joins TRBV28 and TRBJ1-4; TRBD1 might be the D (6 bases). The CDR3 length is 15 residues. Between the trimmed V and J ends, which lost 3 bases and 7 bases, there was a span of 15 bases. The V gene's germline CDR1 is MDHEN and CDR2 SYDVKM. The CDR3 DNA reads as TGTGCCAGCAGTTTTATCGGAGGGGGGGGTGAAAAACTGTTTTTT. Amino acids: CASSFIGGGGEKLFF.

This chain uses TRBV5-6 with TRBJ1-1, with a weak D call TRBD1 (6 bases). This CDR3 has 14 residues. Per germline, CDR1 SGHDT and CDR2 YYEEEE. V was cut by 5 bases and J by 0 bases, with 11 bases left in between. The CDR3 DNA reads TGTGCCAGCAGGTTACAGGGCCTGAACACTGAAGCTTTCTTT. Protein: CASRLQGLNTEAFF.

In its sample, this clone was seen once. J is TRBJ1-1 and V is TRBV10-3; the D is unclear. The V and J ends lost 4 bases and 0 bases respectively, with 9 bases between them. The CDR3 is 14 amino acids. Germline V lookup: CDR1 ENHRY, CDR2 SYGVKD. This chain's CDR3 is CAISGYSMNTEAFF. CDR3 nucleotides: TGTGCCATCAGTGGCTACAGCATGAACACTGAAGCTTTCTTT.

The chain employs TRBV27 and TRBJ1-2; 8 bases are a match to TRBD1. The CDR3 runs to 17 residues. The trim removed 5 bases at V and 5 bases at J, leaving 16 bases unmatched. The germline CDR1 and CDR2 sequences are MNHEY and SMNVEV (reference sequence). CDR3 region: CASSLIPVTGVYYGYTF. Written as DNA, the CDR3 is TGTGCCAGCAGTCTAATACCAGTGACAGGGGTTTATTATGGCTACACCTTC.

The chain is built from TRBV7-9 and TRBJ2-1; D is unresolved. CDR1 is SEHNR, CDR2 FQNEAQ, per germline (reference sequence). Trimming took 2 bases from V and 7 from J, leaving 12 bases between them. This CDR3 has 14 residues. The CDR3 DNA reads as TGTGCCAGCAGCTTAATCTTCGCGAGTAATGAGCAGTTCTTC. Encoded protein: CASSLIFASNEQFF.

This chain links TRBV5-4 with TRBJ2-3; TRBD2 matches 10 bases. Germline CDR1 SGHNT, CDR2 YYREEE (reference sequence). V lost 1 base and J lost 0; bases outside the gene matches: 5. There are 17 residues in the CDR3. The CDR3 loop reads CASSLKRGGSSTDTQYF. DNA for the CDR3: TGTGCCAGCAGCTTGAAGCGGGGGGGCTCGAGCACAGATACGCAGTATTTT. Full variable domain (remainder filled in from reference TRBV5-4 and TRBJ2-3): ETGVTQSPTHLIKTRGQQVTLRCSSQSGHNTVSWYQQALGQGPQFIFQYYREEENGRGNFPPRFSGLQFPNYSSELNVNALELDDSALYLCASSLKRGGSSTDTQYFGPGTRLTVL.

The chain uses TRBV27 and TRBJ1-1; D not resolved. This CDR3 contains 12 residues. Trimming pared 5 bases from V and 5 bases from J, leaving 9 bases between. The germline gives CDR1 MNHEY, CDR2 SMNVEV (reference sequence). CDR3 nucleotide sequence: TGTGCCAGCAGTGATCGAGGGACTGAAGCTTTCTTT. It specifies CASSDRGTEAFF.

The sample holds one count of this clone. The gene calls are TRBV27 and TRBJ2-1, with 14 bases matching TRBD2. Germline loops: CDR1 MNHEY, CDR2 SMNVEV (reference sequence). This CDR3 has 18 residues. With 8 bases clipped from V and 6 bases from J, the junction kept 15 bases outside the gene matches. The CDR3 DNA reads as TGTGCCAGCGGCCCTTATGGGACTAGCGGGAGATCATCCAATGAGCAGTTCTTC. The encoded protein is CASGPYGTSGRSSNEQFF.

This clone was picked up one time. The J gene is TRBJ1-6, the V gene TRBV15; D call uncertain. CDR3 length equals 16 residues. V lost 0 bases and J lost 0, with 6 bases in between. Germline V gene data show CDR1 as LNHNV and CDR2 as YYDKDF (reference sequence). CDR3 sequence reads: CATSRDPGSYNSPLHF. The CDR3 DNA reads TGTGCCACCAGCAGAGATCCGGGCTCCTATAATTCACCCCTCCACTTT.

The V call is TRBV5-1, the J call TRBJ2-4; a possible D gene is TRBD1 (6 bases). Trimming cost V 0 bases and J 0 bases, with 16 bases left between them. The germline CDR1 and CDR2 sequences are SGHRS and YFSETQ. The CDR3 is made up of 18 amino acids. The CDR3 DNA is TGCGCCAGCAGCTTGGCAAACGGGACACACCCAGCCAAAAACATTCAGTACTTC. It specifies CASSLANGTHPAKNIQYF.

The gene calls are TRBV7-9 and TRBJ2-7; TRBD2 aligns across 10 bases. Per the germline V gene, CDR1 is SEHNR and CDR2 is FQNEAQ (reference sequence). V shed 1 base, J shed 2 bases, and the junction held 5 bases outside the gene matches. The CDR3 is 16 amino acids. The CDR3 protein is CASSLGRGTSAYEQYF. In nucleotides, the CDR3 is TGTGCCAGCAGCTTAGGGCGCGGGACTAGCGCCTACGAGCAGTACTTC.

The chain combines TRBV6-5 with TRBJ1-3; 7 bases match TRBD1. Germline CDR1 and CDR2: MNHEY and SVGAGI. The CDR3 sequence is 15 residues long. The V and J ends lost 6 bases and 0 bases, in that order; junction bases with no gene match: 5. The CDR3 region is CASRPRDSSGNTIYF. The CDR3 DNA is TGTGCCAGCAGACCCCGGGACAGCTCTGGAAACACCATATATTTT.